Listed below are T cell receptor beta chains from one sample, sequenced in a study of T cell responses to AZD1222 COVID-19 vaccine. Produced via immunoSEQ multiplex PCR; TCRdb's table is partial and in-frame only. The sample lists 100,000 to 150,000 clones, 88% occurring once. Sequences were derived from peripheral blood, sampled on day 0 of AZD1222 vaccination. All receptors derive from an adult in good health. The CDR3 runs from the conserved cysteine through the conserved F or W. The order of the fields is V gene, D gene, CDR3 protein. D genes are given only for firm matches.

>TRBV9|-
CASSVTGTEQFF
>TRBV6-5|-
CASRTPGGANVLTF
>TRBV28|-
CASRGGLNGGNTIYF
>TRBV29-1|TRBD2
CSVWDYTDTQYF
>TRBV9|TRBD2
CASSVPSGGARGTDTQYF
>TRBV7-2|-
CASSQGRSNQPQHF
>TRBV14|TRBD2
CASSLGLAGGYNEQFF
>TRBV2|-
CASRRGIFEGAYNEQFF
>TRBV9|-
CASSERGGYQPQHF
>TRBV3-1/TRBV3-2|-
CASSGLREGTGELFF
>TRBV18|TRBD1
CASSLTGTGGNQPQHF